Listed here are 9 T cell receptor beta chains from one sample, sequenced in a study of tumor-infiltrating lymphocytes in primary liver carcinoma. The input was about 500 ng total RNA; TCR beta cDNA was made from it with a constant-region primer. Slightly modified ARM-PCR, run as three nested multiplex PCR rounds, produced the TCR beta libraries. Two initial PCR rounds of around 10 cycles each paired TRBV1-TRBV30 forward primers with a C-beta reverse primer. TCRdb re-called the multiplex PCR reads with MiXCR, one entry per CDR3 protein. The sample has 75,000 to 90,000 distinct CDR3 sequences; over 60% are singletons. Taking 20-30 mg of unsorted bulk tissue, the authors co-extracted RNA and DNA. Sequences were obtained from liver tumor tissue from sampling region 1. Specified subset: tumor region T1, superior pole. The receptors here all came from a man aged 35-49 years with primary liver carcinoma and hepatitis B virus infection.

Comment on this clonotype: A read error is likely, as this CDR3 ends without the conserved phenylalanine or tryptophan. The chain carries TRBV12-3 or TRBV12-4 and TRBJ2-3, with a weak D call TRBD1 (5 bases). This CDR3 region has 14 residues. The CDR3 sequence: CASSLQDNTGTQYL. In nucleotides, the CDR3 is TGTGCCAGCAGTTTACAGGACAACACAGGTACGCAGTATTTG.

Notes on this clonotype: A read error may account for a junction end that differs from germline. J is TRBJ2-2 and V is TRBV11-2; 9 positions match TRBD1. The CDR3 is 17 amino acids. Germline values: CDR1 SGHAT, CDR2 FQNNGV. Here the CDR3 DNA reads TGTGCCAGCAGTTTAGATCGGGACAGGGTCTACACCGGGGAGCTGTTTTTT. Translation gives CASSLDRDRVYTGELFF.

Turning to this clonotype: The missing conserved phenylalanine or tryptophan at the end of this CDR3 makes a read error likely. The chain carries TRBV29-1 and TRBJ2-7; D possibly matches TRBD1 or TRBD2 (5 bases each). CDR3 length: 14 residues. The V gene's germline CDR1 is SQVTM and CDR2 ANQGSEA. The CDR3 region has the DNA TGCAGAGTTGATGGGGGTGGAGATCGGGACGAGCAGTACTTG. Protein sequence: CRVDGGGDRDEQYL.

As for this clonotype: Germline is not matched at one junction end, which may reflect a read error. The chain couples TRBV4-1 to TRBJ2-7, with TRBD2 identical over 11 bases. The germline gives CDR1 MGHRA, CDR2 YSYEKL. The length of the CDR3 is 17 residues. This CDR3 is CTSNQLGETSGSYEQYF. The DNA for the CDR3 is TGCACCAGCAACCAACTGGGAGAAACTAGCGGGAGCTACGAGCAGTACTTC.

Note on this clonotype: At one end, the junction sequence differs from germline, possibly due to a read error. This chain joins TRBV14 and TRBJ2-1, with no clear D. The CDR3 is 14 residues long. Germline V lookup: CDR1 SGHDN, CDR2 FVKESK. CDR3 nucleotides: TGTGCTAGCAACCGAGATCACTACTACAATGAGCAGTTCTTC. As protein: CASNRDHYYNEQFF.

As regards this clonotype: A much larger clone lies one base from this, so it may be a read error. The chain joins TRBV28 to TRBJ2-7; D remains ambiguous. The germline gives CDR1 MDHEN, CDR2 SYDVKM. The CDR3 covers 12 residues. In nucleotides, the CDR3 is TGTGCCAGCAGTTTACTAGTTCCCGAGGAGTACTTC. Amino acid sequence: CASSLLVPEEYF.

Of note for this clonotype: The junction departs from germline at one end; a sequencing error may be responsible. This chain connects TRBV11-2 to TRBJ2-7; D may be TRBD2 (5 bases). The CDR3 is 13 amino acids. Germline assignment: CDR1 SGHAT and CDR2 FQNNGV. CDR3 nucleotide sequence: TGTGCCAGTGGCTTAAGTGAGTTAGCGTCGCTGTATTTC. The encoded protein is CASGLSELASLYF.

Remarks on this clonotype: A read error is likely, as this CDR3 ends without the conserved phenylalanine or tryptophan. The chain joins TRBV12-3 or TRBV12-4 to TRBJ2-5; 8 bases are shared with TRBD2. The CDR3 totals 13 residues. Trimming at V came to 7 bases and at J to 5 bases, leaving 6 bases not matched to a gene. Written as DNA, the CDR3 is TGTGCCAGCACGCGGGAGGTGTGGGAGACCCAGTACTTA. Translation gives CASTREVWETQYL.

As regards this clonotype: A read error may produce the germline difference seen at one junction end. The chain recombines TRBV11-1 with TRBJ1-1; D gene ambiguous. The CDR3 has 13 amino acids. CDR1 is SGHAT and CDR2 is FQDESV in the germline V gene (reference sequence). CDR3 bases: TGTGCCAGCAGCCCCGAGACGAACATTGAAGCTTTCTTT. Its protein product is CASSPETNIEAFF.